Shown below are 2 T cell receptor beta chains from a single sample sequenced in a study of shared clonotypes between healthy human individuals. The protocol was immunoSEQ multiplex PCR, while the TCRdb copy is restricted to in-frame clones and leaves out a portion. The sample lists about 480,000 clones; 75% to 85% were seen once. Sequencing used PBMCs. These receptors originate from a middle-aged woman in good health. Some clones in this sample may be carry-over from other donors' samples.

The V call is TRBV4-2, the J call TRBJ2-3; D perhaps matches TRBD1 (6 bases). V lost 0 bases and J 2 bases, leaving 15 bases between the germline ends. The length of the CDR3 is 17 residues. Germline CDR1 and CDR2: LGHNA and YNFKEQ. The CDR3 sequence is CASSQDRGRDTTDTQYF. The CDR3 DNA reads TGTGCCAGCAGCCAAGATCGAGGACGGGACACCACAGATACGCAGTATTTT.

This rearrangement joins TRBV5-4 to TRBJ2-7; 7 positions match TRBD1. Trimming took 2 bases from V and 4 from J; bases not matched to a gene: 9. Germline-derived CDR1 and CDR2 are SGHNT and YYREEE (reference sequence). The length of the CDR3 is 15 residues. For the CDR3, the DNA is TGTGCCAGCAGCTTAGGGACAGCCGGGAAGTACGAGCAGTACTTC. Residues: CASSLGTAGKYEQYF.